The entry below describes one TCR beta chain. The antigen is undetermined. The sample is drawn from a study of cytomegalovirus exposure and HLA in healthy donors. Points from the study as a whole: It was reported that the classifier diagnosed cytomegalovirus status with high specificity and sensitivity in both the original and validation cohorts. Follow-up analysis seemed to connect common viral pathogens with several of the most significant clusters identified.

The PCR contained 60 Vbeta and 13 Jbeta primers. The repertoire was sequenced with immunoSEQ multiplex PCR; TCRdb's copy has only in-frame clones and lacks some. This table holds approximately 150,000 clones, approximately 79% found once. The sample consisted of PBMCs. The TCR was taken from a man in his forties or fifties in good health and CMV-seropositive.

The CDR3 DNA follows: TGTGCCAGCAGCTTCTCGAGAGATACGCAGTATTTT. Its translation: CASSFSRDTQYF. The chain joins TRBV7-2 to TRBJ2-3; D remains unclear. The CDR3 extends over 12 amino acids. Deletions cut 3 bases from V and 5 bases from J, with 6 bases between. Germline assignment: CDR1 SGHTA and CDR2 FQGNSA.